Listed here is a single T cell receptor beta chain. This entry belongs to a study of blood T cell repertoires in COVID-19. Looking at the study overall: COVID-19 samples, acute and convalescent, were from the United States, Italy and Spain. Sources were T cells, B-cell-depleted T cells, or PBMCs; the material itself was cDNA or gDNA.

Original data processing: Amplified reference gene primers provided the basis for estimating nucleated cell counts. Profiling relied on immunoSEQ multiplex PCR, and the TCRdb table lists in-frame clones only, not all of them. V, J and clone size reflect that table, while D and trimming were determined from the DNA. This table has approximately 430,000 clones, just over 85% appearing once. There are 14 residues in the CDR3. Germline lookup yields CDR1 MNHEY and CDR2 SVGAGI. V was shortened by 7 bases and J by 5 bases, with 17 bases between the two germline ends. This clonotype originated in a woman in her 30s with active or convalescent COVID-19. Sequencing was carried out using peripheral blood. This rearrangement joins TRBV6-5 to TRBJ1-1; D gene uncertain. The CDR3 region is CASKPSTYWTEAFF. The CDR3 nucleotides read TGTGCCAGCAAGCCGTCCACGTATTGGACTGAAGCTTTCTTT.